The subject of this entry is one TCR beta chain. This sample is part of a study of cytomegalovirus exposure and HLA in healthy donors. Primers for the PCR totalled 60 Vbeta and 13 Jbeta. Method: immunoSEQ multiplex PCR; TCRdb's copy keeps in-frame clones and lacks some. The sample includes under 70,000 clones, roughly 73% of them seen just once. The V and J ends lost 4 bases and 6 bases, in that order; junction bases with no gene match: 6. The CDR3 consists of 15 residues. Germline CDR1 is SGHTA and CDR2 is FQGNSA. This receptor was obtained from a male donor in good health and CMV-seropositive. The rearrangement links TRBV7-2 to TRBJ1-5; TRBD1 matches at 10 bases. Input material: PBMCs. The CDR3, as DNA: TGTGCCAGCAGCTCAGACAGGGGGCCCGGTCAGCCCCAGCATTTT. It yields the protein CASSSDRGPGQPQHF.